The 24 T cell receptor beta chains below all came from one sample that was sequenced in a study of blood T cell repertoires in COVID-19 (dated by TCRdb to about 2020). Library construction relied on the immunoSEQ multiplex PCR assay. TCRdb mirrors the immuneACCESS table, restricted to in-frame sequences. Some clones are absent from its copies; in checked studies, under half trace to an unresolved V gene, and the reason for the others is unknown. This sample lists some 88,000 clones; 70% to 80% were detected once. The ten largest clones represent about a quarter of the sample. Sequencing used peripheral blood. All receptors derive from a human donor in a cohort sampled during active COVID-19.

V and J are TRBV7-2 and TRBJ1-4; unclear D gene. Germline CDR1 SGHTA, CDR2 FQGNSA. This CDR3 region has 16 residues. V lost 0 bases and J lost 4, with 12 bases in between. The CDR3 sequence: CASSLAGRRDNEKLFF. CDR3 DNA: TGTGCCAGCAGCTTAGCGGGTAGGAGGGATAATGAAAAACTGTTTTTT.

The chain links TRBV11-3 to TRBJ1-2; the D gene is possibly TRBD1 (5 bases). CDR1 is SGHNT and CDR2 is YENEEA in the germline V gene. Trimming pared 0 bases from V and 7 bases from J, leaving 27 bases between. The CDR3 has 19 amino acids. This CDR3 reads CASSLERAVWGEEGFGYTF. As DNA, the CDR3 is TGTGCCAGCAGCTTAGAAAGGGCTGTTTGGGGGGAGGAGGGATTTGGCTACACCTTC.

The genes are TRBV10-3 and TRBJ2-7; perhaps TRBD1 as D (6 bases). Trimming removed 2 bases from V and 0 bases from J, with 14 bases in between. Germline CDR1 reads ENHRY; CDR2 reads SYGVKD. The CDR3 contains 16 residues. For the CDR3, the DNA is TGTGCCATCAGTGAGGGTTCCAGGGGAAGCTCCTACGAGCAGTACTTC. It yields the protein CAISEGSRGSSYEQYF.

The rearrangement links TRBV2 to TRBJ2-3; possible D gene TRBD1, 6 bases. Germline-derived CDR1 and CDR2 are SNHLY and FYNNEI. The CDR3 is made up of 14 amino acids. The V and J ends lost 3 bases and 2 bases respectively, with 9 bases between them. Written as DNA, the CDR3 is TGTGCCAGCAGTGACAGGGGTAACACAGATACGCAGTATTTT. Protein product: CASSDRGNTDTQYF. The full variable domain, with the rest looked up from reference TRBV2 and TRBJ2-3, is EPEVTQTPSHQVTQMGQEVILRCVPISNHLYFYWYRQILGQKVEFLVSFYNNEISEKSEIFDDQFSVERPDGSNFTLKIRSTKLEDSAMYFCASSDRGNTDTQYFGPGTRLTVL.

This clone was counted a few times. This CDR3 reads CASSASSKTYNEQFF. The DNA for the CDR3 is TGTGCCAGCAGCGCCAGTAGCAAAACCTACAATGAGCAGTTCTTC. The chain employs TRBV9 and TRBJ2-1; unclear D gene. The CDR3 is made up of 15 amino acids. V was shortened by 3 bases and J by 2 bases, with 12 bases between the two germline ends. In germline, CDR1 is SGDLS, CDR2 YYNGEE.

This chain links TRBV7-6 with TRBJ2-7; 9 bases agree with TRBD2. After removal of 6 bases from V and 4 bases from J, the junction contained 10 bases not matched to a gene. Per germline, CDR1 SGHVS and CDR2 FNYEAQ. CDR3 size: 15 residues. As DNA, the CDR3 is TGTGCCAGCAGTCCTGTAGCGGGAGCCGCGTACGAGCAGTACTTC. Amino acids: CASSPVAGAAYEQYF.

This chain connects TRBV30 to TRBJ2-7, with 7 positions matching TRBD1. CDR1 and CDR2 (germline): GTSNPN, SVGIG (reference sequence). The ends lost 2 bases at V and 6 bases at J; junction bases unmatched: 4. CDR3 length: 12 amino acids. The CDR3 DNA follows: TGTGCCTGGAGTTTGGACAGGCGCGAGCAGTACTTC. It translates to CAWSLDRREQYF.

For the CDR3, the DNA is TGCGCCAGCAGCCAAGGACTAACCACAGATACGCAGTATTTT. It translates to CASSQGLTTDTQYF. The V and J genes are TRBV4-1 and TRBJ2-3, with D possibly TRBD2 on 5 matching bases. V was shortened by 1 base and J by 2 bases, with 7 bases between the two germline ends. The CDR3 contains 14 residues. Germline values: CDR1 MGHRA, CDR2 YSYEKL.

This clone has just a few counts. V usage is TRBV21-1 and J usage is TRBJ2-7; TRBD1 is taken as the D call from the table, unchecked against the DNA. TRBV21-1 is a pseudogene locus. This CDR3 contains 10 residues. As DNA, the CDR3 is TGTGCCAGCCCTGACAACGAGCAGTACTTC. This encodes CASPDNEQYF.

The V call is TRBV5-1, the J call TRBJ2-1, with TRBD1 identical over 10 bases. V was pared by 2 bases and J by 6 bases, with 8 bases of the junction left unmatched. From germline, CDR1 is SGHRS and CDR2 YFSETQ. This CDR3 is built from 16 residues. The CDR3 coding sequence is TGCGCCAGCAGCTTAAGACGGGACAGGGGTGTCAATGAGCAGTTCTTC. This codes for CASSLRRDRGVNEQFF.

CDR3 in amino acids: CSVPLAGGGEQYF. The CDR3 bases are TGCAGCGTACCCTTAGCGGGAGGGGGCGAGCAGTACTTC. The chain joins TRBV29-1 to TRBJ2-7; 11 bases are a match to TRBD2. Trimming cost V 6 bases and J 6 bases; bases outside gene matches: 7. The CDR3 is 13 residues long. CDR1 and CDR2 from the germline V gene are SQVTM and ANQGSEA.

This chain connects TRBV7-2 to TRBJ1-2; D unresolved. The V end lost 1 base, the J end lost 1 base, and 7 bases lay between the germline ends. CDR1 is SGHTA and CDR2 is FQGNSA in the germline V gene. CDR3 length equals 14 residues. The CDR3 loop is CASSLDIYNYGYTF. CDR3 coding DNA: TGTGCCAGCAGCTTAGACATTTATAACTATGGCTACACCTTC.

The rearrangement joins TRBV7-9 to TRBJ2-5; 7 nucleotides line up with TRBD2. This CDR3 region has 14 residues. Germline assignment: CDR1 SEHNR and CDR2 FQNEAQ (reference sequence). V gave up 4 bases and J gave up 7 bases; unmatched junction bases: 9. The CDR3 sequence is CASSSLSPGGTQYF. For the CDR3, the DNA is TGTGCCAGCAGCTCCTTGAGCCCGGGAGGGACCCAGTACTTC.

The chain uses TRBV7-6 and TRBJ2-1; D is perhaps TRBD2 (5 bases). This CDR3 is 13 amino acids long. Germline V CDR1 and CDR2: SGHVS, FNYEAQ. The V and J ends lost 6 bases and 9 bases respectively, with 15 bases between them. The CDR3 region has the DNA TGTGCCAGCAGACCCCTGATGACTACTGAGCAGTTCTTC. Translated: CASRPLMTTEQFF.

CDR3 nucleotide sequence: TGTGCCAGCAGCTTAGTGACTAGCGGGAGTCGGGATGAGCAGTTCTTC. The encoded protein is CASSLVTSGSRDEQFF. The chain couples TRBV7-2 to TRBJ2-1, with 12 bases lining up with TRBD2. V trimming: 1 base; J trimming: 8 bases; junction bases outside the gene matches: 6. Germline values: CDR1 SGHTA, CDR2 FQGNSA. This CDR3 spans 16 amino acids.

The CDR3 nucleotides are TGTGCCACCAGTGTCGCGGGAGGTGGTAATGAGCAGTTCTTC. This codes for CATSVAGGGNEQFF. J is TRBJ2-1 and V is TRBV24-1; 8 bases align to TRBD2. Germline-derived CDR1 and CDR2 are KGHDR and SFDVKD. The CDR3 totals 14 residues. Trimming took 5 bases from V and 7 from J; bases not matched to a gene: 6.

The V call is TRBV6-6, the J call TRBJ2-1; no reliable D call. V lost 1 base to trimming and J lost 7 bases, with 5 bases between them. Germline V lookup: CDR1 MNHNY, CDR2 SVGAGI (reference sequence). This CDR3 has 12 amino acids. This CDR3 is CASSYFQNEQFF. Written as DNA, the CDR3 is TGTGCCAGCAGTTACTTCCAGAATGAGCAGTTCTTC.

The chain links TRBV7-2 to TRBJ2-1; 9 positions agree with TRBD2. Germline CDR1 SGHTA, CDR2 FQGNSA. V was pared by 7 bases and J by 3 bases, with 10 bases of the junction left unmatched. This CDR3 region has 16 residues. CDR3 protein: CASTKMASGNYNEQFF. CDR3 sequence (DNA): TGTGCCAGCACTAAAATGGCTAGCGGGAACTACAATGAGCAGTTCTTC.

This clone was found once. The CDR3 reads CASNLQGPNQPQHF. In nucleotides, the CDR3 is TGTGCCAGCAACCTACAGGGACCCAATCAGCCCCAGCATTTT. The gene calls are TRBV6-6 and TRBJ1-5, with D possibly being TRBD1 (6 bases). This CDR3 comprises 14 residues. Trimming took off 7 bases at V and 3 bases at J, with 13 bases between the two ends. CDR1 and CDR2 from the germline V gene are MNHNY and SVGAGI (reference sequence).

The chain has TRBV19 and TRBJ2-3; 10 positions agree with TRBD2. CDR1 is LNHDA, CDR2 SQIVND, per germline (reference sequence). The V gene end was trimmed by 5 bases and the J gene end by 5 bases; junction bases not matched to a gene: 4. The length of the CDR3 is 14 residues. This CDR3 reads CASSLAGEVDTQYF. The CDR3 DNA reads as TGTGCCAGTAGTCTAGCGGGAGAAGTAGATACGCAGTATTTT.

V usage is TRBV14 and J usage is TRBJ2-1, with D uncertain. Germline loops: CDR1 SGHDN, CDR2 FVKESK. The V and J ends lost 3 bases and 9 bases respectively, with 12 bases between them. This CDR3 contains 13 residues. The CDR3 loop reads CASSQSVYGEQFF. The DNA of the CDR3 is TGTGCCAGCAGCCAGTCAGTTTATGGTGAGCAGTTCTTC.

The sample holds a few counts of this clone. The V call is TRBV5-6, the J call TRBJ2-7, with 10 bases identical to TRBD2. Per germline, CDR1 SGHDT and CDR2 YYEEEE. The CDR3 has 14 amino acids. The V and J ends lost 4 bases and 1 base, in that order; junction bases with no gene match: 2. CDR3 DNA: TGTGCCAGCAGCAGGACTAGCGGTTCCTACGAGCAGTACTTC. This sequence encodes CASSRTSGSYEQYF.

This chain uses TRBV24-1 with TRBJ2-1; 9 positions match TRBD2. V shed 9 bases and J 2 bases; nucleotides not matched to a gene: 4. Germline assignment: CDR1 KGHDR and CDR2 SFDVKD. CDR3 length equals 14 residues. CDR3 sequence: CATLLAGPYNEQFF. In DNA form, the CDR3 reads TGTGCCACCCTACTAGCGGGTCCCTACAATGAGCAGTTCTTC.

In DNA form, the CDR3 reads TGCAGCGTTGTCGGGACAGGACAAGAGACCCAGTACTTC. This sequence encodes CSVVGTGQETQYF. J is TRBJ2-5 and V is TRBV29-1; 8 bases agree with TRBD1. V shed 4 bases and J 2 bases; nucleotides not matched to a gene: 3. The germline gives CDR1 SQVTM, CDR2 ANQGSEA. The CDR3 has 13 residues.